Following are 11 T cell receptor beta chains from one sample sequenced in a study of T-cell reconstitution after alpha-beta-depleted transplantation in children. Researchers prepared the TCRbeta library using unique molecular identifiers, the study reports. One entry per CDR3 protein, called by TCRdb with MiXCR from the PCR reads. The sample includes about 170,000 distinct CDR3 sequences, 11% of them seen just once. This specimen consisted of PBMCs, obtained before TCRalphabeta/CD19-depleted stem cell transplant. The source is a boy aged 2 to 10 with acute myeloid leukemia, due to receive a stem cell transplant.

Ten or more counts support this clonotype. The chain recombines TRBV12-3 or TRBV12-4 with TRBJ2-7; TRBD2 matches at 8 bases. J lost 5 bases, V lost 7 bases, and 10 bases had no gene match. The CDR3 is made up of 14 amino acids. This CDR3 is CASTEAGAVHEQYF. Written as DNA, the CDR3 is TGTGCCAGCACCGAAGCGGGAGCGGTCCACGAGCAGTACTTC.

This clonotype was observed at least ten times. The V call is TRBV3-1, the J call TRBJ2-2; no reliable D call. CDR3 length: 14 amino acids. Trimming cost V 4 bases and J 2 bases, with 8 bases left between them. CDR1 and CDR2 from the germline V gene are LGHDT and YNNKEL (reference sequence). As DNA, the CDR3 is TGTGCCAGCAGCCCCCGTTTCAACACCGGGGAGCTGTTTTTT. This gives the protein CASSPRFNTGELFF.

The chain uses TRBV28 and TRBJ2-2; D might be TRBD1 (6 bases). Germline V gene sequence: CDR1 MDHEN, CDR2 SYDVKM. V gave up 9 bases and J gave up 1 base, with 21 bases separating them. This CDR3 spans 17 amino acids. CDR3 sequence (DNA): TGTGCCAGGGGTCCTGGGGGCGGCCTGGTGAACACCGGGGAGCTGTTTTTT. This codes for CARGPGGGLVNTGELFF.

The sample holds many counts of this clonotype. The rearrangement links TRBV5-4 to TRBJ2-3, with a tentative D call TRBD2 (6 bases). Germline V CDR1 and CDR2: SGHNT, YYREEE (reference sequence). V was cut by 2 bases and J by 3 bases, with 16 bases left in between. The CDR3 runs 16 residues. CDR3: CASSLGLGGSTDTQYF. For the CDR3, the DNA is TGTGCCAGCAGCTTAGGTTTGGGGGGTTCAACAGATACGCAGTATTTT.

The table lists this clonotype with many counts. J is TRBJ1-2 and V is TRBV6-6; D is perhaps TRBD1 (5 bases). Trimming pared 3 bases from V and 1 base from J, leaving 6 bases between. The CDR3 spans 13 residues. Looked up from germline, CDR1 is MNHNY and CDR2 is SVGAGI (reference sequence). CDR3 sequence: CASSYGGNYGYTF. The DNA of the CDR3 is TGTGCCAGCAGTTATGGGGGTAACTATGGCTACACCTTC.

There are many counts of this clonotype. The chain employs TRBV6-2 or TRBV6-3 and TRBJ1-1; D perhaps matches TRBD1 (5 bases). The CDR3 has 15 residues. Germline V gene lookup returns CDR1 MNHEY and CDR2 SVGEGT. Deletions cut 2 bases from V and 1 base from J, with 11 bases between. The CDR3 here is CASSYPGTGNTEAFF. In nucleotides, the CDR3 is TGTGCCAGCAGTTACCCCGGGACGGGGAACACTGAAGCTTTCTTT.

This clonotype was counted ten times or more. The chain uses TRBV30 and TRBJ1-2; no reliable D call. CDR1 and CDR2 (germline): GTSNPN, SVGIG (reference sequence). The CDR3 covers 14 residues. V lost 0 bases to trimming and J lost 3 bases, with 11 bases between them. The CDR3 nucleotides are TGTGCCTGGAGTGTACGCCTTGGAGACTATGGCTACACCTTC. As protein: CAWSVRLGDYGYTF.

This clonotype has a count of ten or more. The genes are TRBV30 and TRBJ2-1; D not certain. Germline CDR1 and CDR2: GTSNPN and SVGIG (reference sequence). V dropped 3 bases and J dropped 4 bases, with 10 bases sitting between them. The CDR3 totals 13 residues. The CDR3 nucleotides read TGTGCCTGGAGGTTTGAGACGTACAATGAGCAGTTCTTC. Its protein is CAWRFETYNEQFF.

This clonotype was seen at least ten times. Here the CDR3 DNA reads TGTGCCAGCAGCGAACGGGGACAGGGGAACACTGAAGCTTTCTTT. Its protein product is CASSERGQGNTEAFF. The rearrangement joins TRBV7-9 to TRBJ1-1; TRBD1 aligns across 9 bases. Germline values: CDR1 SEHNR, CDR2 FQNEAQ (reference sequence). The CDR3 runs to 15 residues. Trimming cost V 5 bases and J 1 base; bases outside gene matches: 5. The full variable domain, rest sourced from reference TRBV7-9 and TRBJ1-1, is DTGVSQNPRHKITKRGQNVTFRCDPISEHNRLYWYRQTLGQGPEFLTYFQNEAQLEKSRLLSDRFSAERPKGSFSTLEIQRTEQGDSAMYLCASSERGQGNTEAFFGQGTRLTVV.

This clonotype was seen many times. V is TRBV7-8 and J is TRBJ1-5; D unresolved. The CDR3 is 14 amino acids. V was trimmed by 0 bases and J by 4 bases, leaving 7 bases between them. CDR1 SGHVS and CDR2 FQNEAQ come from the germline V gene. This CDR3 reads CASSLAWVNQPQHF. As DNA, the CDR3 is TGTGCCAGCAGCTTAGCATGGGTTAATCAGCCCCAGCATTTT.

This clonotype has more than one count but fewer than ten. The genes are TRBV7-2 and TRBJ2-6; no clear D. The V and J ends lost 3 bases and 4 bases respectively, with 13 bases between them. From germline, CDR1 is SGHTA and CDR2 FQGNSA. The CDR3 spans 16 residues. CDR3 in DNA: TGTGCCAGCAGCTTGGGCCCGATTAGGGGGGCCAACGTCCTGACTTTC. It specifies CASSLGPIRGANVLTF.